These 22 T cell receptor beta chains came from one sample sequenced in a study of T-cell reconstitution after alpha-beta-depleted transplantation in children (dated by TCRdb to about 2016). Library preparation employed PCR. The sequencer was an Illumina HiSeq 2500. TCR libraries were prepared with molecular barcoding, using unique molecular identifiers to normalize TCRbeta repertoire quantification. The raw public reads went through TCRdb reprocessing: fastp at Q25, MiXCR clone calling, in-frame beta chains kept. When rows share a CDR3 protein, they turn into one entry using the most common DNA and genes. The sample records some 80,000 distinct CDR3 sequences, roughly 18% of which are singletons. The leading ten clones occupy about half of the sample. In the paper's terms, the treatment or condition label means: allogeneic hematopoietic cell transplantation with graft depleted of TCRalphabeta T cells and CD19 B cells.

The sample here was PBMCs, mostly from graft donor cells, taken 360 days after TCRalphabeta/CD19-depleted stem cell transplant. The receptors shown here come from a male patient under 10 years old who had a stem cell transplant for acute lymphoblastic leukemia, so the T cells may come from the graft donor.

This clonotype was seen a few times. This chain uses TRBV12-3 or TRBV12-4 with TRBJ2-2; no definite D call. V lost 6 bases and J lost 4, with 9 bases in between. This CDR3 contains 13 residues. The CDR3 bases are TGTGCCAGCAGACCAATACTCACCGGGGAGCTGTTTTTT. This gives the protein CASRPILTGELFF.

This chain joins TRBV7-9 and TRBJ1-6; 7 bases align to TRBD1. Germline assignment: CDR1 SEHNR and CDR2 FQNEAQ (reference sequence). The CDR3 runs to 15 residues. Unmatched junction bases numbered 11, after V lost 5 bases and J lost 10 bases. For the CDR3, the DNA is TGTGCCAGCAGCCGAATCAGGGACAGATACTCACCCCTCCACTTT. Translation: CASSRIRDRYSPLHF.

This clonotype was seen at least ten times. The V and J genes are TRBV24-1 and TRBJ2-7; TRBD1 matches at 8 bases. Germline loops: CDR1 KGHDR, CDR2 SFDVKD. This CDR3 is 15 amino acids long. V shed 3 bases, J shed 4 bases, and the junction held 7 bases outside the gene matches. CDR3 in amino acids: CATSDPGTGAYEQYF. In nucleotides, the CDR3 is TGTGCCACCAGTGATCCTGGGACAGGTGCTTACGAGCAGTACTTC.

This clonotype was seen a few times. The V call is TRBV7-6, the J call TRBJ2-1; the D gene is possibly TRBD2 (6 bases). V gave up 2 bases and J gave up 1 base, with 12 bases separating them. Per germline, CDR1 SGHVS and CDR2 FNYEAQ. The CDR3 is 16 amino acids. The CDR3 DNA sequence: TGTGCCAGCAGCTTAAAGTGGAGGGGATCCTACAATGAGCAGTTCTTC. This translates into CASSLKWRGSYNEQFF.

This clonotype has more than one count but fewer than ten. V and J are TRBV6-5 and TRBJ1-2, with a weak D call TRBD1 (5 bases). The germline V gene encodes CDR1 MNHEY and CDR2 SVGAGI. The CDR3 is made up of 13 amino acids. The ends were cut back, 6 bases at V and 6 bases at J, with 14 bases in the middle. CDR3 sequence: CASRSPGSDGYTF. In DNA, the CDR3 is TGTGCCAGCAGATCCCCAGGGTCGGATGGCTACACCTTC.

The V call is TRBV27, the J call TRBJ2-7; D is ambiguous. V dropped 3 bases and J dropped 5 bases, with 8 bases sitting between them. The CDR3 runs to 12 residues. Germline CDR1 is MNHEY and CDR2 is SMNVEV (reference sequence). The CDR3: CASSFLGNEQYF. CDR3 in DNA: TGTGCCAGCAGTTTCTTAGGGAACGAGCAGTACTTC.

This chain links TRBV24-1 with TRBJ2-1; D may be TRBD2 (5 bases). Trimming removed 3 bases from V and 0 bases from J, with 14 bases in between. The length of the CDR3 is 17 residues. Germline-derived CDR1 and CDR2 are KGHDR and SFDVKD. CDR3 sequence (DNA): TGTGCCACCAGTGATGCGGGTGGGCCCCACTCCTACAATGAGCAGTTCTTC. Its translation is CATSDAGGPHSYNEQFF.

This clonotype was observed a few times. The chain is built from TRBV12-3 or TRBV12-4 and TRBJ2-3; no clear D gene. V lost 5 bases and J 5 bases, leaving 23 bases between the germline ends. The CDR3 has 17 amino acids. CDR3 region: CASSPHRLPTSIDTQYF. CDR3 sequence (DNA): TGTGCCAGCAGTCCCCATCGACTCCCCACATCAATAGATACGCAGTATTTT.

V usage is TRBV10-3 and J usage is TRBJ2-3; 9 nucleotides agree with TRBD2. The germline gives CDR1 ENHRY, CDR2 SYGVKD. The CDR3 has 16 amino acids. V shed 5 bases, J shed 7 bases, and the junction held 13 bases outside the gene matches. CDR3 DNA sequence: TGTGCCATCAGTCTAGCCGGGACTAGCTTCGTACATACGCAGTATTTT. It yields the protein CAISLAGTSFVHTQYF.

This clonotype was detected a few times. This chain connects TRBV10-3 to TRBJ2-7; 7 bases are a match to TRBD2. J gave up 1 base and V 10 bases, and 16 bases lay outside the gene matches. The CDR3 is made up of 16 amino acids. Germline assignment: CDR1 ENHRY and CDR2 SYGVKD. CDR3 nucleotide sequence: TGTGCCACCTCTGAAGGCCGCGGGAGATGGTCCTACGAGCAGTACTTC. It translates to CATSEGRGRWSYEQYF.

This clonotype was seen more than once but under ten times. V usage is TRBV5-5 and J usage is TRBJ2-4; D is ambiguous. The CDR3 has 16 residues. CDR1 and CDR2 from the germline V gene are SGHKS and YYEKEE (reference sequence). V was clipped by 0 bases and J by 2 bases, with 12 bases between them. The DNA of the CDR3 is TGTGCCAGCAGCTTGGGACTTAAGGACCCCAAAAACATTCAGTACTTC. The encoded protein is CASSLGLKDPKNIQYF.

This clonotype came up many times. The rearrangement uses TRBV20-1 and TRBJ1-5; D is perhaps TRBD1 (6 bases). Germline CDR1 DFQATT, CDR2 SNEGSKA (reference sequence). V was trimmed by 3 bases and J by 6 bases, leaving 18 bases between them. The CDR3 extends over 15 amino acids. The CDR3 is CSASSRRTVSQPQHF. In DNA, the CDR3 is TGCAGTGCTAGCTCCAGACGGACAGTAAGTCAGCCCCAGCATTTT.

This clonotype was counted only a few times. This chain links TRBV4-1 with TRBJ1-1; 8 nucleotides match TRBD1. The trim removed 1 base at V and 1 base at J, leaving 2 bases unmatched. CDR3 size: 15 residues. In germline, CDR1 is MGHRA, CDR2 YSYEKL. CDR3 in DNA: TGCGCCAGCAGCCAAGGACAGGGGAAGAACACTGAAGCTTTCTTT. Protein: CASSQGQGKNTEAFF.

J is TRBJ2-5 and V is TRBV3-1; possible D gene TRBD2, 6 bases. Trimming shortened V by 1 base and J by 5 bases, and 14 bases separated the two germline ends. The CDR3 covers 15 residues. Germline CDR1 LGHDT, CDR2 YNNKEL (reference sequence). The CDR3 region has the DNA TGTGCCAGCAGCCAAGCGCGTCGGAGCGGGGAGACCCAGTACTTC. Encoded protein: CASSQARRSGETQYF.

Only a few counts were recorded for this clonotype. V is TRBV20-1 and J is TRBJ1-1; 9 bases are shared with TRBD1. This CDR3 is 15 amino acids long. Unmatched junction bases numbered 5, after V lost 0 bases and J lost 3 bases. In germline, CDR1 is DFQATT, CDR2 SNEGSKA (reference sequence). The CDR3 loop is CSARDPWDRDTEAFF. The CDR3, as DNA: TGCAGTGCTAGAGATCCATGGGACAGGGACACTGAAGCTTTCTTT.

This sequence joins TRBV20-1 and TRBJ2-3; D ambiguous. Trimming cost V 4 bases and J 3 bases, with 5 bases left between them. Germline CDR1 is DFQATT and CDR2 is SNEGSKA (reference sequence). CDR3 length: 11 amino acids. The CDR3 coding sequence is TGCAGTGCTATTGGGACAGATACGCAGTATTTT. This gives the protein CSAIGTDTQYF.

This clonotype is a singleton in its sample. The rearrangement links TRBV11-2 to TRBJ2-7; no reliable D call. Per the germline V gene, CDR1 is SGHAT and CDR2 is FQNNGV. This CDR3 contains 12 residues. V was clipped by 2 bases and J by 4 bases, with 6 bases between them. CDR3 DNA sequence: TGTGCCAGCAGCTTACAGAAATACGAGCAGTACTTC. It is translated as CASSLQKYEQYF.

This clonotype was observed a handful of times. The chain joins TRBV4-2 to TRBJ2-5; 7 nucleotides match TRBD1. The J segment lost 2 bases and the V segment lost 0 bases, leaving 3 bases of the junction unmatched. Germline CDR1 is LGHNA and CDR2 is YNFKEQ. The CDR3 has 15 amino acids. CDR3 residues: CASSQEGTVQETQYF. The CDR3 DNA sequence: TGTGCCAGCAGCCAAGAAGGGACAGTGCAAGAGACCCAGTACTTC.

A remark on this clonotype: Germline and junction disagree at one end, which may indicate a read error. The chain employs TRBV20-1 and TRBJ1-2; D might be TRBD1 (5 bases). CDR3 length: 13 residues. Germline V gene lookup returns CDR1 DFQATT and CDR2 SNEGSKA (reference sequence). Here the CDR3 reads CSASSQGNYGHTF. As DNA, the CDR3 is TGCAGTGCTAGTTCCCAGGGCAACTATGGCCACACCTTC.

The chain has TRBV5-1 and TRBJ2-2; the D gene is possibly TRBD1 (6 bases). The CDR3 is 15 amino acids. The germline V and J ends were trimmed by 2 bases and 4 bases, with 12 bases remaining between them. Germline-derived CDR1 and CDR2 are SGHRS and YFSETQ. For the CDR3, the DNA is TGCGCCAGCAGCTTTGAACTAGGGGGCACCGGGGAGCTGTTTTTT. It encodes CASSFELGGTGELFF.

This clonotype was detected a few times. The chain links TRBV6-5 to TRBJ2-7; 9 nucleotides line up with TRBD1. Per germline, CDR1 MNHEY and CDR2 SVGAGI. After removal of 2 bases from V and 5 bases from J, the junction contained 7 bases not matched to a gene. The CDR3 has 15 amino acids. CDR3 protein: CASSYGGQGSHEQYF. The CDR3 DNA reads TGTGCCAGCAGTTACGGGGGACAGGGTAGCCACGAGCAGTACTTC.

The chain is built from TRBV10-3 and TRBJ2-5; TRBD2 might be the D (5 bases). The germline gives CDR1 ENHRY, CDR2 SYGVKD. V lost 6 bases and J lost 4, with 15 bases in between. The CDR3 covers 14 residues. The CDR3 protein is CAIRDGLVRETQYF. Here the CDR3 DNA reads TGTGCCATCAGGGACGGACTGGTCCGAGAGACCCAGTACTTC.